One sample yielded the 21 T cell receptor beta chains listed below, sequenced in a study of neurological immune-mediated disorders. Each CDR3 protein gets one entry after TCRdb re-called the 5' RACE reads with MiXCR. The table includes tens of thousands of distinct CDR3 sequences, around 5% detected once. Sample: PBMCs. All receptors derive from a man aged 18 to 30 with multiple sclerosis.

This clonotype has ten or more counts. J is TRBJ1-1 and V is TRBV29-1; D perhaps matches TRBD1 (5 bases). V was shortened by 7 bases and J by 0 bases, with 12 bases between the two germline ends. CDR3 length: 13 residues. From germline, CDR1 is SQVTM and CDR2 ANQGSEA. DNA of the CDR3: TGCAGCGCATCGGGACGGTTGAACACTGAAGCTTTCTTT. It is translated as CSASGRLNTEAFF.

This clonotype has just a few counts. This could be a read error, since a much larger clone is one nucleotide away. The V call is TRBV6-4, the J call TRBJ2-1; 10 bases align to TRBD2. Germline loops: CDR1 MRHNA, CDR2 SNTAGT. This CDR3 is built from 16 residues. J lost 5 bases, V lost 5 bases, and 9 bases had no gene match. CDR3 bases: TGTGCCAGCAGTCCTATAGCGGGGGGTACAAACAATGAGCAGTTCTTC. It yields the protein CASSPIAGGTNNEQFF.

This clonotype occurred a few times. The chain is built from TRBV29-1 and TRBJ2-1, with TRBD2 identical over 9 bases. The junction had 6 bases not matched to a gene; V was cut back by 7 bases and J by 2 bases. CDR1 is SQVTM, CDR2 ANQGSEA, per germline. The CDR3 sequence is 14 residues long. The CDR3 protein is CSGSSGNTYNEQFF. CDR3 DNA: TGCAGCGGGTCTAGCGGGAATACCTACAATGAGCAGTTCTTC.

This clonotype appeared many times. The V call is TRBV20-1, the J call TRBJ2-5, with 11 bases identical to TRBD1. This CDR3 has 16 residues. Per the germline V gene, CDR1 is DFQATT and CDR2 is SNEGSKA (reference sequence). J lost 5 bases, V lost 0 bases, and 8 bases had no gene match. CDR3 DNA sequence: TGCAGTGCTAGAGATTGGGGGGGACAGGGGGTGGAGACCCAGTACTTC. Its translation: CSARDWGGQGVETQYF.

At least ten counts were recorded for this clonotype. The rearrangement joins TRBV4-2 to TRBJ2-1, with 11 bases aligning to TRBD2. V lost 0 bases and J lost 7; bases outside the gene matches: 5. Germline V gene data show CDR1 as LGHNA and CDR2 as YNFKEQ. The length of the CDR3 is 16 residues. The CDR3 nucleotides are TGTGCCAGCAGCCAAGATTGGGCTAGCGGGGGGAATGAGCAGTTCTTC. Translated, it gives CASSQDWASGGNEQFF.

This clonotype appeared a few times. A much bigger clone sits one base away, suggesting this may be a read error. J is TRBJ1-1 and V is TRBV7-3, with a tentative D call TRBD1 (5 bases). Germline CDR1 is SGHTA and CDR2 is FQGTGA. The CDR3 extends over 14 amino acids. The V end lost 4 bases, the J end lost 7 bases, and 16 bases lay between the germline ends. DNA for the CDR3: TGTGCCAGCAGCTCCGGATTGGGGCTGGTTGAAGCTTTCTTT. Translating it yields CASSSGLGLVEAFF.

The chain couples TRBV7-9 to TRBJ1-1; D remains ambiguous. Germline V gene lookup returns CDR1 SEHNR and CDR2 FQNEAQ (reference sequence). The V gene lost 5 bases and the J gene lost 1 base, with 5 bases spanning the gap. This CDR3 has 12 residues. The CDR3 loop is CASSTTNTEAFF. CDR3 nucleotides: TGTGCCAGCAGCACAACGAACACTGAAGCTTTCTTT.

This clonotype was counted at least ten times. Relative to the germline gene, one junction end is altered; a read error may explain this. The rearrangement joins TRBV9 to TRBJ1-5; D is undetermined. This CDR3 is 15 amino acids long. The V gene's germline CDR1 is SGDLS and CDR2 YYNGEE. The CDR3 reads CASSRSSGFNQPQNF. Written as DNA, the CDR3 is TGTGCCAGCAGCCGTAGCTCGGGGTTCAATCAGCCCCAGAATTTT.

This clonotype was detected many times. The V call is TRBV6-2 or TRBV6-3, the J call TRBJ2-7; no firm D call. V lost 6 bases, J lost 1 base, and 16 bases lay in between. Germline assignment: CDR1 MNHEY and CDR2 SVGEGT. CDR3 length: 15 amino acids. The DNA for the CDR3 is TGTGCCAGCAGGTTAAGTGGATCGAGATCCTACGAGCAGTACTTC. Its translation is CASRLSGSRSYEQYF.

This clonotype is medium-sized within its sample. V usage is TRBV4-2 and J usage is TRBJ2-6; 10 bases fit TRBD1. Germline V lookup: CDR1 LGHNA, CDR2 YNFKEQ. The CDR3 has 17 residues. V lost 3 bases to trimming and J lost 2 bases; unmatched junction nucleotides: 4. The CDR3 DNA follows: TGTGCCAGCAGCCACGCCGGGACAGGGGCTGGGGCCAACGTCCTGACTTTC. It specifies CASSHAGTGAGANVLTF.

This clonotype was counted many times. CDR3 DNA: TGTGCCAGCAGCCTAGGACAGGGGGCGGTTAATGGCTACACCTTC. Translating it yields CASSLGQGAVNGYTF. The rearrangement joins TRBV9 to TRBJ1-2; 11 bases are a match to TRBD1. Germline CDR1 is SGDLS and CDR2 is YYNGEE. The CDR3 has 15 residues. Trimming removed 4 bases from V and 6 bases from J; junction bases left unmatched: 8. Combining the CDR3 with reference TRBV9 and TRBJ1-2 gives the whole variable domain DSGVTQTPKHLITATGQRVTLRCSPRSGDLSVYWYQQSLDQGLQFLIQYYNGEERAKGNILERFSAQQFPDLHSELNLSSLELGDSALYFCASSLGQGAVNGYTFGSGTRLTVV.

This clonotype occurred a few times. An end of the junction differs from the germline gene, which may be a read error. The chain uses TRBV20-1 and TRBJ2-7, with TRBD2 matching over 13 bases. The CDR3 sequence is 13 residues long. Per the germline V gene, CDR1 is DFQATT and CDR2 is SNEGSKA (reference sequence). CDR3 sequence reads: CSARFGLAGVSNF. The DNA of the CDR3 is TGCAGTGCTAGATTTGGACTAGCGGGAGTATCGAACTTC.

This clonotype has a count of ten or more. The rearrangement joins TRBV12-3 or TRBV12-4 to TRBJ2-1; TRBD2 matches at 8 bases. The CDR3 consists of 15 residues. J was trimmed by 5 bases and V by 4 bases; bases with no gene match: 7. The CDR3: CASSSGGGNHNEQFF. In DNA form, the CDR3 reads TGTGCCAGCAGTTCTGGCGGGGGGAACCACAATGAGCAGTTCTTC.

Ten or more counts support this clonotype. J is TRBJ2-2 and V is TRBV7-2, with a weak D call TRBD1 (6 bases). Germline loops: CDR1 SGHTA, CDR2 FQGNSA. The CDR3 has 14 residues. The V gene lost 7 bases and the J gene lost 1 base, with 10 bases spanning the gap. This CDR3 is CASKKQGNTGELFF. The CDR3 DNA reads TGTGCCAGCAAGAAACAGGGGAACACCGGGGAGCTGTTTTTT.

In the case of this clonotype: A much larger clone lies one base from this, so it may be a read error. V and J are TRBV5-5 and TRBJ2-2; D call uncertain. This CDR3 spans 11 amino acids. V lost 5 bases, J lost 6 bases, and 5 bases lay in between. Germline V lookup: CDR1 SGHKS, CDR2 YYEKEE (reference sequence). CDR3 protein: CASRFSGELFF. CDR3 nucleotide sequence: TGTGCCAGCAGATTCTCCGGGGAGCTGTTTTTT.

This clonotype has at least ten counts. This chain uses TRBV6-6 with TRBJ2-2, with D hard to call. Trimming pared 7 bases from V and 1 base from J, leaving 7 bases between. From germline, CDR1 is MNHNY and CDR2 SVGAGI (reference sequence). The CDR3 is 13 amino acids. The CDR3 coding sequence is TGTGCCAGCACTCTCGAGAACACCGGGGAGCTGTTTTTT. This gives the protein CASTLENTGELFF.

This clonotype showed up many times. V gene TRBV20-1 combines with J gene TRBJ2-1, with D perhaps matching TRBD1 (6 bases). Germline V gene sequence: CDR1 DFQATT, CDR2 SNEGSKA (reference sequence). The CDR3 is 14 residues long. The V and J ends lost 6 bases and 6 bases respectively, with 18 bases between them. Here the CDR3 reads CSARPAQGVNEQFF. Here the CDR3 DNA reads TGCAGTGCCCGGCCGGCACAGGGAGTCAATGAGCAGTTCTTC.

The sample holds many counts of this clonotype. The rearrangement uses TRBV24-1 and TRBJ2-1; 13 nucleotides match TRBD2. Germline V gene lookup returns CDR1 KGHDR and CDR2 SFDVKD. This CDR3 region has 15 residues. The trim removed 4 bases at V and 6 bases at J, leaving 2 bases unmatched. CDR3 in amino acids: CATSETSGGANEQFF. Here the CDR3 DNA reads TGTGCCACCAGTGAAACTAGCGGGGGGGCCAATGAGCAGTTCTTC.

This clonotype came up many times. The rearrangement links TRBV12-5 to TRBJ2-6; D uncertain. CDR1 LGHNT and CDR2 FRNRAP come from the germline V gene. This CDR3 comprises 17 residues. Trimming left V 6 bases short and J 2 bases short, with 17 bases between. CDR3 DNA: TGTGCTAGTGGAATGGAGAGAACAATCGCTGGGGCCAACGTCCTGACTTTC. Amino acid sequence: CASGMERTIAGANVLTF.

Ten or more counts support this clonotype. The chain recombines TRBV11-2 with TRBJ1-4; TRBD1 might be the D (5 bases). Trimming pared 10 bases from V and 8 bases from J, leaving 17 bases between. The CDR3 is made up of 13 amino acids. Germline CDR1 reads SGHAT; CDR2 reads FQNNGV. In DNA, the CDR3 is TGTGCCACCAGGAGGGACCGAGGAGAAAAACTGTTTTTT. Protein: CATRRDRGEKLFF.

The table lists this clonotype with many counts. Being one base from a much bigger clone, this may be a read error. The rearrangement uses TRBV5-1 and TRBJ2-3; D gene ambiguous. Germline V gene data show CDR1 as SGHRS and CDR2 as YFSETQ. CDR3 length: 18 amino acids. Deletions cut 0 bases from V and 1 base from J, with 18 bases between. CDR3 protein: CASSLVRPRPTRTDTQYF. For the CDR3, the DNA is TGCGCCAGCAGCTTGGTGAGGCCTAGGCCCACCCGCACAGATACGCAGTATTTT. Using reference TRBV5-1 and TRBJ2-3 for the parts outside the CDR3, the full variable domain is KAGVTQTPRYLIKTRGQQVTLSCSPISGHRSVSWYQQTPGQGLQFLFEYFSETQRNKGNFPGRFSGRQFSNSRSEMNVSTLELGDSALYLCASSLVRPRPTRTDTQYFGPGTRLTVL.